Below are 29 T cell receptor beta chains sequenced from a single sample in a study of patients and donors after allogeneic stem cell transplantation. TCRdb reprocessed the RT-PCR reads via MiXCR and lists one record per CDR3 protein. Here the sample spans around 200,000 distinct CDR3 sequences, less than 50% being singletons. Sequencing used blood, either unsorted or a sorted T cell fraction (not recorded which). The receptors were gathered from a human donor who was either an allogeneic HSCT recipient or a stem cell or donor lymphocyte infusion donor (not recorded which). It is not recorded whose cells these are; they may come from a transplant donor.

CDR3 residues: CASSAGPGSTEAFF. As DNA, the CDR3 is TGTGCCAGCAGCGCCGGACCGGGTTCCACTGAAGCTTTCTTT. The chain links TRBV11-2 to TRBJ1-1; no clear D. V was trimmed by 5 bases and J by 4 bases, leaving 14 bases between them. CDR3 length: 14 residues. The germline gives CDR1 SGHAT, CDR2 FQNNGV.

This clonotype has just a few counts. This chain joins TRBV3-1 and TRBJ2-5; D may be TRBD1 (5 bases). This CDR3 is 14 amino acids long. Trimming pared 2 bases from V and 3 bases from J, leaving 10 bases between. The germline gives CDR1 LGHDT, CDR2 YNNKEL (reference sequence). The chain's CDR3 is CASSQWAREETQYF. The CDR3 DNA follows: TGTGCCAGCAGCCAATGGGCCAGGGAAGAGACCCAGTACTTC.

The chain carries TRBV27 and TRBJ2-1; D remains unclear. Germline CDR1 MNHEY, CDR2 SMNVEV (reference sequence). The CDR3 has 12 amino acids. Trimming left V 3 bases short and J 8 bases short, with 8 bases between. In DNA, the CDR3 is TGTGCCAGCAGTTTGTTAGGCTATGAGCAGTTCTTC. It is translated as CASSLLGYEQFF.

This clonotype was picked up a small number of times. The DNA of the CDR3 is TGTGCCAGCAGTTACAGTGGGGCCAACGTCCTGACTTTC. Protein: CASSYSGANVLTF. The chain links TRBV6-2 or TRBV6-3 to TRBJ2-6; D unresolved. The CDR3 has 13 amino acids. V lost 2 bases, J lost 3 bases, and 2 bases lay in between. Germline V gene lookup returns CDR1 MNHEY and CDR2 SVGEGT.

The chain carries TRBV6-5 and TRBJ1-1, with D possibly TRBD1 on 5 matching bases. Per germline, CDR1 MNHEY and CDR2 SVGAGI. The CDR3 length is 11 residues. The germline V and J ends were trimmed by 7 bases and 3 bases, with 6 bases remaining between them. The CDR3 here is CASKTDTEAFF. The CDR3 nucleotides read TGTGCCAGCAAGACAGACACTGAAGCTTTCTTT.

This clonotype was counted a few times. This sequence joins TRBV9 and TRBJ1-2; D unclear. Germline V gene sequence: CDR1 SGDLS, CDR2 YYNGEE. Trimming took 0 bases from V and 5 from J, leaving 14 bases between them. The CDR3 has 15 amino acids. The CDR3 reads CASSVEAYSGYGYTF. As DNA, the CDR3 is TGTGCCAGCAGCGTAGAGGCGTACTCCGGGTATGGCTACACCTTC.

The V and J genes are TRBV5-1 and TRBJ2-5, with 7 bases aligning to TRBD1. The germline V gene has CDR1 SGHRS and CDR2 YFSETQ. The CDR3 spans 16 residues. V trimming: 0 bases; J trimming: 4 bases; junction bases outside the gene matches: 9. The CDR3 DNA is TGCGCCAGCAGCTTGGCGGCCCAGGGGGTTGGAGAGACCCAGTACTTC. It codes for CASSLAAQGVGETQYF.

The V and J genes are TRBV7-9 and TRBJ1-1; D unclear. The germline CDR1 and CDR2 sequences are SEHNR and FQNEAQ (reference sequence). V was trimmed by 5 bases and J by 4 bases, leaving 14 bases between them. The CDR3 is 14 amino acids. The CDR3 loop reads CASSLELGSTEAFF. As DNA, the CDR3 is TGTGCCAGCAGCCTTGAACTGGGATCCACTGAAGCTTTCTTT.

This clonotype was detected a few times. This rearrangement joins TRBV12-3 or TRBV12-4 to TRBJ2-5; TRBD2 matches 10 bases. The length of the CDR3 is 15 residues. Losses at the gene ends were 6 bases for V and 1 base for J; bases not matched to a gene: 5. Here the CDR3 reads CASRWTSGLQETQYF. In DNA, the CDR3 is TGTGCCAGCAGGTGGACTAGCGGCCTCCAAGAGACCCAGTACTTC.

The CDR3 region is CASNTGQGSYEQYF. CDR3 DNA: TGTGCCAGCAACACAGGACAGGGGTCCTACGAGCAGTACTTC. The chain is built from TRBV28 and TRBJ2-7; 9 nucleotides line up with TRBD1. The CDR3 has 14 residues. Germline V lookup: CDR1 MDHEN, CDR2 SYDVKM. J was trimmed by 1 base and V by 7 bases; bases with no gene match: 5. The full variable domain, rest sourced from reference TRBV28 and TRBJ2-7, is DVKVTQSSRYLVKRTGEKVFLECVQDMDHENMFWYRQDPGLGLRLIYFSYDVKMKEKGDIPEGYSVSREKKERFSLILESASTNQTSMYLCASNTGQGSYEQYFGPGTRLTVT.

The chain employs TRBV5-1 and TRBJ2-5, with TRBD1 matching over 10 bases. CDR1 and CDR2 (germline): SGHRS, YFSETQ. This CDR3 has 16 residues. The V segment lost 1 base and the J segment 5 bases; nucleotides outside the gene matches: 8. CDR3 bases: TGCGCCAGCAGCTTGTTCCCCGAGGACAGGGGGGAGACCCAGTACTTC. Translated, it gives CASSLFPEDRGETQYF.

Worth noting for this clonotype: Mismatch with germline at one junction end may stem from a read error. The chain has TRBV18 and TRBJ1-4; D gene uncertain. This CDR3 has 12 residues. Germline CDR1 reads KGHSH; CDR2 reads LQKENI. This CDR3 is CASSPTNEKLFF. CDR3 DNA: TGTGCCAGCTCACCAACGAATGAAAAACTGTTTTTT.

A few counts support this clonotype. V is TRBV20-1 and J is TRBJ2-4; D is ambiguous. The CDR3 totals 14 residues. V lost 3 bases and J 0 bases, leaving 9 bases between the germline ends. CDR1 is DFQATT and CDR2 is SNEGSKA in the germline V gene (reference sequence). CDR3 coding DNA: TGCAGTGCTAGTTCCCTACTAGCCAAAAACATTCAGTACTTC. Amino acids: CSASSLLAKNIQYF.

This clonotype was recorded a few times. This chain joins TRBV29-1 and TRBJ1-1; maybe TRBD1 (5 bases). The CDR3 totals 13 residues. Germline V gene sequence: CDR1 SQVTM, CDR2 ANQGSEA. V shed 2 bases and J shed 3 bases, with 10 bases lying between them. DNA of the CDR3: TGCAGCGTTGAATGGGGGGGTGACACTGAAGCTTTCTTT. Its translation: CSVEWGGDTEAFF.

This clonotype was seen more than once but under ten times. V gene TRBV5-5 combines with J gene TRBJ1-6, with 7 bases aligning to TRBD1. Looked up from germline, CDR1 is SGHKS and CDR2 is YYEKEE (reference sequence). V trimming: 4 bases; J trimming: 2 bases; junction bases outside the gene matches: 9. The CDR3 contains 17 residues. The CDR3 nucleotides are TGTGCCAGCAGCCCAATAGGGGGCGTCCCCTATAATTCACCCCTCCACTTT. The encoded protein is CASSPIGGVPYNSPLHF.

This clonotype was picked up one time. Here the CDR3 reads CASSLGGGMWETQYF. The DNA of the CDR3 is TGTGCCAGCAGTTTAGGAGGGGGGATGTGGGAGACCCAGTACTTC. The chain is built from TRBV27 and TRBJ2-5; possibly TRBD1 or TRBD2 for D (6 bases each). The CDR3 is 15 residues long. V lost 2 bases and J lost 5, with 15 bases in between. Germline V gene sequence: CDR1 MNHEY, CDR2 SMNVEV (reference sequence).

The V call is TRBV30, the J call TRBJ1-5; possibly TRBD1 for D (5 bases). The CDR3 spans 15 residues. Germline V gene data show CDR1 as GTSNPN and CDR2 as SVGIG (reference sequence). V was clipped by 0 bases and J by 6 bases, with 15 bases between them. The CDR3 loop reads CAWSVGGAGSQPQHF. The CDR3 DNA follows: TGTGCCTGGAGTGTGGGAGGGGCGGGAAGTCAGCCCCAGCATTTT. Combining the CDR3 with reference TRBV30 and TRBJ1-5 gives the whole variable domain SQTIHQWPATLVQPVGSPLSLECTVEGTSNPNLYWYRQAAGRGLQLLFYSVGIGQISSEVPQNLSASRPQDRQFILSSKKLLLSDSGFYLCAWSVGGAGSQPQHFGDGTRLSIL.

This clonotype was detected a few times. The chain joins TRBV12-3 or TRBV12-4 to TRBJ1-1, with D possibly TRBD1 on 6 matching bases. This CDR3 contains 16 residues. The V and J ends lost 3 bases and 1 base respectively, with 15 bases between them. The CDR3 DNA sequence: TGTGCCAGCAGTTTTGGGCCCGGACAGCCGAACACTGAAGCTTTCTTT. As protein: CASSFGPGQPNTEAFF.

This chain connects TRBV6-4 to TRBJ1-5; no reliable D call. V gave up 5 bases and J gave up 3 bases, with 8 bases separating them. This CDR3 spans 13 amino acids. The germline gives CDR1 MRHNA, CDR2 SNTAGT. This chain's CDR3 is CASSPDPNQPQHF. CDR3 sequence (DNA): TGTGCCAGCAGTCCGGACCCCAATCAGCCCCAGCATTTT.

This chain uses TRBV19 with TRBJ1-1; the D is unclear. V lost 1 base to trimming and J lost 8 bases, with 8 bases between them. The CDR3 sequence is 12 residues long. The germline V gene has CDR1 LNHDA and CDR2 SQIVND (reference sequence). The CDR3 loop is CASSIGAGEAFF. Here the CDR3 DNA reads TGTGCCAGTAGTATAGGGGCTGGAGAAGCTTTCTTT. The whole variable domain, filled in from reference TRBV19 and TRBJ1-1, reads DGGITQSPKYLFRKEGQNVTLSCEQNLNHDAMYWYRQDPGQGLRLIYYSQIVNDFQKGDIAEGYSVSREKKESFPLTVTSAQKNPTAFYLCASSIGAGEAFFGQGTRLTVV.

The chain recombines TRBV29-1 with TRBJ1-6; the D is unclear. This CDR3 is built from 16 residues. Germline V gene data show CDR1 as SQVTM and CDR2 as ANQGSEA. V was cut by 3 bases and J by 3 bases, with 15 bases left in between. CDR3 DNA sequence: TGCAGCGTTGATCCGGAGCCAGCTCACTATAATTCACCCCTCCACTTT. Translation gives CSVDPEPAHYNSPLHF.

This clonotype was seen only a few times. V usage is TRBV27 and J usage is TRBJ1-1, with a tentative D call TRBD1 (6 bases). Germline V gene sequence: CDR1 MNHEY, CDR2 SMNVEV (reference sequence). The CDR3 covers 14 residues. Trimming removed 6 bases from V and 3 bases from J, with 14 bases in between. In nucleotides, the CDR3 is TGTGCCAGCAGACGAGGGGGTCGGCACACTGAAGCTTTCTTT. Translation: CASRRGGRHTEAFF.

This chain links TRBV27 with TRBJ1-1; a weak D match, TRBD1 (6 bases). This CDR3 contains 13 residues. CDR1 MNHEY and CDR2 SMNVEV come from the germline V gene (reference sequence). Trimming cost V 5 bases and J 8 bases, with 15 bases left between them. CDR3 nucleotides: TGTGCCAGCAGTCCCGGGGGCCTCAGAGAAGCTTTCTTT. As protein: CASSPGGLREAFF.

V gene TRBV24-1 combines with J gene TRBJ2-1; 8 nucleotides match TRBD1. V lost 7 bases and J lost 5; bases outside the gene matches: 3. The V gene's germline CDR1 is KGHDR and CDR2 SFDVKD. The CDR3 consists of 13 residues. In nucleotides, the CDR3 is TGTGCCACCAGGACAGGGGACGACAATGAGCAGTTCTTC. It codes for CATRTGDDNEQFF.

The chain employs TRBV27 and TRBJ2-3, with a weak D call TRBD2 (5 bases). The CDR3 totals 15 residues. Deletions cut 5 bases from V and 6 bases from J, with 18 bases between. The germline V gene has CDR1 MNHEY and CDR2 SMNVEV (reference sequence). The CDR3 spells CASSPLAPQEDTQYF. CDR3 bases: TGTGCCAGCAGTCCCCTAGCTCCTCAAGAGGATACGCAGTATTTT.

The CDR3 nucleotides are TGTGCCAGCAGCGTACAGGGGAGTCGCGTGACCCAGTACTTC. It is translated as CASSVQGSRVTQYF. The chain is built from TRBV7-2 and TRBJ2-5; 7 bases are a match to TRBD1. CDR1 is SGHTA, CDR2 FQGNSA, per germline. With V trimmed by 5 bases and J by 7 bases, 10 bases remained unmatched. CDR3 length: 14 residues.

This CDR3 is CATSDWGTGNNEQFF. The CDR3 DNA is TGTGCCACCAGTGATTGGGGGACAGGAAACAATGAGCAGTTCTTC. V is TRBV24-1 and J is TRBJ2-1; 8 bases agree with TRBD1. With V trimmed by 2 bases and J by 5 bases, 4 bases remained unmatched. The CDR3 consists of 15 residues. The germline V gene encodes CDR1 KGHDR and CDR2 SFDVKD.

This clonotype showed up just a few times. This chain connects TRBV18 to TRBJ1-6, with D tentatively TRBD1 (5 bases). From germline, CDR1 is KGHSH and CDR2 LQKENI. The CDR3 consists of 14 residues. V was shortened by 8 bases and J by 7 bases, with 15 bases between the two germline ends. The CDR3 reads CASTRDLENSPLHF. DNA for the CDR3: TGTGCCAGCACCCGGGACTTGGAAAATTCACCCCTCCACTTT. The entire variable domain, with the rest obtained from reference TRBV18 and TRBJ1-6, is as follows: NAGVMQNPRHLVRRRGQEARLRCSPMKGHSHVYWYRQLPEEGLKFMVYLQKENIIDESGMPKERFSAEFPKEGPSILRIQQVVRGDSAAYFCASTRDLENSPLHFGNGTRLTVT.

Ten or more counts support this clonotype. The J gene is TRBJ1-1, the V gene TRBV20-1; D is possibly TRBD1 (5 bases). This CDR3 contains 12 residues. Between the trimmed V and J ends, which lost 2 bases and 1 base, there was a span of 5 bases. CDR1 is DFQATT, CDR2 SNEGSKA, per germline (reference sequence). In DNA form, the CDR3 reads TGCAGTGCTAGAAGGGGGAACACTGAAGCTTTCTTT. It translates to CSARRGNTEAFF.